The 30 T cell receptor beta chains listed next were all sequenced from one sample in a study of shared clonotypes between healthy human individuals. TCRdb keeps only in-frame clones here, not all; method: immunoSEQ multiplex PCR. The repertoire has millions of clones, around 94% of them found once; the top ten carry 0.14%. The sample comprised naive CD4+ T cells sorted from blood. The subset is: CD45RA+ positively selected. These receptors all come from a man younger than 35 in good health.

The chain recombines TRBV14 with TRBJ2-5, with D unresolved. There are 14 residues in the CDR3. V lost 4 bases and J 2 bases, leaving 11 bases between the germline ends. CDR1 SGHDN and CDR2 FVKESK come from the germline V gene. The CDR3 region is CASSLRPLQETQYF. The CDR3 nucleotides are TGTGCCAGCAGCCTGAGGCCTCTGCAAGAGACCCAGTACTTC.

This sequence joins TRBV6-4 and TRBJ2-7; TRBD1 matches at 7 bases. Germline V gene sequence: CDR1 MRHNA, CDR2 SNTAGT. Losses at the gene ends were 8 bases for V and 2 bases for J; bases not matched to a gene: 3. The CDR3 length is 12 residues. DNA of the CDR3: TGTGCCAGCCGACAGGGACCCTACGAGCAGTACTTC. Its translation: CASRQGPYEQYF.

As regards this clone: At the DNA level, this CDR3 is encoded by other sequences in the same sample as well. For the CDR3, the DNA is TGCAGCGTCCTGACAGGGGCGAACACTGAAGCTTTCTTT. Protein sequence: CSVLTGANTEAFF. The chain has TRBV29-1 and TRBJ1-1; TRBD1 aligns across 8 bases. From germline, CDR1 is SQVTM and CDR2 ANQGSEA. CDR3 length: 13 amino acids. With V trimmed by 6 bases and J by 1 base, 4 bases remained unmatched.

This chain uses TRBV5-1 with TRBJ2-5; 10 bases agree with TRBD2. The CDR3 contains 13 residues. Germline V gene data show CDR1 as SGHRS and CDR2 as YFSETQ. The V and J ends lost 6 bases and 5 bases, in that order; junction bases with no gene match: 4. The CDR3 nucleotides read TGCGCCAGCAACCAAGCGGGAGGGGAGACCCAGTACTTC. Amino acid sequence: CASNQAGGETQYF.

The chain carries TRBV9 and TRBJ2-3; D ambiguous. The V and J ends lost 6 bases and 0 bases respectively, with 5 bases between them. The CDR3 is 12 residues long. Looked up from germline, CDR1 is SGDLS and CDR2 is YYNGEE. In DNA form, the CDR3 reads TGTGCCAGCACCCCGAGCACAGATACGCAGTATTTT. Its translation: CASTPSTDTQYF.

The genes are TRBV6-4 and TRBJ2-1; no reliable D call. CDR1 and CDR2 (germline): MRHNA, SNTAGT. This CDR3 has 17 residues. Trimming removed 6 bases from V and 4 bases from J, with 22 bases in between. The CDR3 loop reads CASRDRLLRSTYNEQFF. The CDR3 DNA reads as TGTGCCAGCAGGGACCGACTTCTACGCTCTACGTACAATGAGCAGTTCTTC.

This rearrangement joins TRBV2 to TRBJ1-6; a weak D match, TRBD1 (5 bases). CDR3 length: 14 residues. With 4 bases removed from V and 7 bases from J, the gap between germline ends came to 11 bases. From germline, CDR1 is SNHLY and CDR2 FYNNEI. This CDR3 is CASSGGIGNSPLHF. The DNA of the CDR3 is TGTGCCAGCAGTGGGGGGATCGGAAATTCACCCCTCCACTTT. The full variable domain, rest sourced from reference TRBV2 and TRBJ1-6, is EPEVTQTPSHQVTQMGQEVILRCVPISNHLYFYWYRQILGQKVEFLVSFYNNEISEKSEIFDDQFSVERPDGSNFTLKIRSTKLEDSAMYFCASSGGIGNSPLHFGNGTRLTVT.

CDR3 DNA: TGTGCCAGCAGGCACACAGGGAGCTCTGGGGCCAACGTCCTGACTTTC. Its protein is CASRHTGSSGANVLTF. The rearrangement joins TRBV11-2 to TRBJ2-6; D possibly corresponds to TRBD1 (6 bases). The CDR3 runs to 16 residues. From germline, CDR1 is SGHAT and CDR2 FQNNGV. V was cut by 6 bases and J by 0 bases, with 12 bases left in between.

This chain connects TRBV29-1 to TRBJ2-3; unclear D gene. The length of the CDR3 is 10 residues. V was pared by 4 bases and J by 8 bases, with 7 bases between. The germline CDR1 and CDR2 sequences are SQVTM and ANQGSEA. The CDR3 reads CSVVEVTQYF. CDR3 DNA sequence: TGCAGCGTTGTAGAAGTTACGCAGTATTTT.

The chain uses TRBV11-2 and TRBJ2-7, with D possibly TRBD1 on 6 matching bases. V dropped 7 bases and J dropped 4 bases, with 23 bases sitting between them. The CDR3 runs to 16 residues. Germline CDR1 reads SGHAT; CDR2 reads FQNNGV. DNA for the CDR3: TGTGCCAGCAACCACGGACAGACGATGGACCAATACGAGCAGTACTTC. This sequence encodes CASNHGQTMDQYEQYF.

V and J are TRBV7-8 and TRBJ2-3; 10 bases fit TRBD1. The V segment lost 5 bases and the J segment 7 bases; nucleotides outside the gene matches: 6. The CDR3 spans 14 residues. Germline V lookup: CDR1 SGHVS, CDR2 FQNEAQ. The CDR3 coding sequence is TGTGCCAGCAGCCCAGGACAGGGGGTAAATACGCAGTATTTT. Its translation is CASSPGQGVNTQYF.

This rearrangement joins TRBV25-1 to TRBJ1-1, with D possibly TRBD1 on 6 matching bases. Trimming shortened V by 5 bases and J by 10 bases, and 17 bases separated the two germline ends. This CDR3 spans 13 amino acids. Germline CDR1 MGHDK, CDR2 SYGVNS. CDR3 DNA sequence: TGTGCCAGCAGTAAAGAGGGGGGTTTGCGAGCTTTCTTT. This sequence encodes CASSKEGGLRAFF.

The chain joins TRBV28 to TRBJ2-5; D might be TRBD2 (6 bases). The CDR3 has 14 residues. The germline gives CDR1 MDHEN, CDR2 SYDVKM. V lost 6 bases to trimming and J lost 5 bases, with 16 bases between them. Here the CDR3 reads CASRQLAGMETQYF. As DNA, the CDR3 is TGTGCCAGCAGACAACTAGCTGGTATGGAGACCCAGTACTTC.

The chain employs TRBV6-1 and TRBJ1-2; D remains ambiguous. CDR1 and CDR2 from the germline V gene are MNHNS and SASEGT. Trimming removed 7 bases at V and 4 bases at J, with 10 bases between. The CDR3 has 12 amino acids. CDR3 nucleotide sequence: TGTGCCAGCACCGACATTCCCTATGGCTACACCTTC. Translated, it gives CASTDIPYGYTF.

The rearrangement joins TRBV10-1 to TRBJ2-1; D is unclear. Looked up from germline, CDR1 is WNHNN and CDR2 is SYGVQD (reference sequence). The CDR3 loop spans 14 amino acids. V lost 0 bases, J lost 10 bases, and 13 bases lay in between. CDR3 loop: CASSESNGPEEQFF. The CDR3 nucleotides read TGCGCCAGCAGTGAGTCGAATGGCCCCGAGGAGCAGTTCTTC.

This chain joins TRBV30 and TRBJ2-7; the D gene could be TRBD1 or TRBD2 (6 bases each). Germline loops: CDR1 GTSNPN, CDR2 SVGIG (reference sequence). The length of the CDR3 is 13 residues. With 8 bases removed from V and 0 bases from J, the gap between germline ends came to 14 bases. The CDR3 nucleotides are TGTGCCGGGGGGCAGGGAGACTCCTACGAGCAGTACTTC. Its translation: CAGGQGDSYEQYF.

Points on this clone: Additional DNA sequences in this sample encode the identical CDR3. The rearrangement links TRBV5-1 to TRBJ2-3, with unresolved D. With 3 bases removed from V and 3 bases from J, the gap between germline ends came to 2 bases. The CDR3 is 11 amino acids. CDR1 is SGHRS, CDR2 YFSETQ, per germline. In DNA, the CDR3 is TGCGCCAGCAGCTATACAGATACGCAGTATTTT. Protein: CASSYTDTQYF.

CDR3 coding DNA: TGTGCCAGCAGCGTAGCTCGGAAAGAGCAGTTCTTC. This translates into CASSVARKEQFF. The V gene is TRBV9, the J gene TRBJ2-1; D uncertain. V lost 0 bases and J lost 10, with 8 bases in between. The CDR3 totals 12 residues. Germline assignment: CDR1 SGDLS and CDR2 YYNGEE.

The genes are TRBV18 and TRBJ1-1, with 10 bases aligning to TRBD1. Germline V CDR1 and CDR2: KGHSH, LQKENI. The V gene end was trimmed by 5 bases and the J gene end by 5 bases; junction bases not matched to a gene: 8. This CDR3 contains 15 residues. The CDR3 here is CASSSETGGATEAFF. CDR3 bases: TGTGCCAGCTCATCAGAGACAGGGGGCGCAACTGAAGCTTTCTTT.

The chain links TRBV11-2 to TRBJ1-4; D remains ambiguous. With 1 base removed from V and 5 bases from J, the gap between germline ends came to 14 bases. Germline V lookup: CDR1 SGHAT, CDR2 FQNNGV. The CDR3 length is 16 residues. The CDR3 DNA reads as TGTGCCAGCAGCTTAGGGGCAGGAGGCCCGAATGAAAAACTGTTTTTT. Amino acids: CASSLGAGGPNEKLFF.

The CDR3 sequence is CASSPDRGGAEKLFF. DNA of the CDR3: TGTGCCAGCAGTCCGGATAGGGGGGGGGCTGAAAAACTGTTTTTT. The V call is TRBV6-1, the J call TRBJ1-4; D perhaps matches TRBD1 (6 bases). The germline V gene has CDR1 MNHNS and CDR2 SASEGT. The V gene lost 5 bases and the J gene lost 7 bases, with 17 bases spanning the gap. The CDR3 has 15 residues.

The chain joins TRBV30 to TRBJ2-1; D gene uncertain. The V end was cut by 5 bases, the J end by 8 bases, with 13 bases between. Germline V lookup: CDR1 GTSNPN, CDR2 SVGIG (reference sequence). There are 12 residues in the CDR3. The CDR3 region is CAWEPPGYEQFF. As DNA, the CDR3 is TGTGCCTGGGAGCCACCAGGCTATGAGCAGTTCTTC.

V usage is TRBV7-8 and J usage is TRBJ1-6, with D uncertain. With 6 bases removed from V and 10 bases from J, the gap between germline ends came to 10 bases. The CDR3 spans 12 residues. CDR1 and CDR2 from the germline V gene are SGHVS and FQNEAQ. CDR3 bases: TGTGCCAGCAGTTACACTGGGTCACCCCTCCACTTT. Residues: CASSYTGSPLHF.

This clone was counted once. The chain uses TRBV28 and TRBJ2-7; 9 bases fit TRBD2. This CDR3 has 15 residues. Germline values: CDR1 MDHEN, CDR2 SYDVKM. The V segment lost 5 bases and the J segment 7 bases; nucleotides outside the gene matches: 12. CDR3 protein: CASSPGLAGSWEQYF. CDR3 in DNA: TGTGCCAGCAGTCCGGGGCTAGCGGGGTCATGGGAGCAGTACTTC.

The chain uses TRBV10-3 and TRBJ2-2; TRBD2 matches at 8 bases. V lost 5 bases, J lost 8 bases, and 7 bases stayed unmatched. Per germline, CDR1 ENHRY and CDR2 SYGVKD. The CDR3 sequence is 14 residues long. CDR3 sequence reads: CAISPSGSPGELFF. The CDR3 DNA is TGTGCCATCAGTCCCAGCGGGAGCCCGGGGGAGCTGTTTTTT.

The chain combines TRBV5-1 with TRBJ2-7; no clear D. Trimming took off 4 bases at V and 3 bases at J, with 20 bases between the two ends. The CDR3 has 16 residues. Germline V gene sequence: CDR1 SGHRS, CDR2 YFSETQ. CDR3 coding DNA: TGCGCCAGCAGCCTTGGGCCAACGGCAGCTAGCTACGAGCAGTACTTC. Translation: CASSLGPTAASYEQYF.

Of note for this clone: Other DNA sequences in this specimen translate into the identical CDR3. V usage is TRBV27 and J usage is TRBJ1-1; TRBD1 aligns across 8 bases. The CDR3 is 14 amino acids. Germline CDR1 and CDR2: MNHEY and SMNVEV (reference sequence). The trim removed 7 bases at V and 1 base at J, leaving 5 bases unmatched. The CDR3 sequence: CASTRDRGNTEAFF. CDR3 nucleotides: TGTGCCAGCACCCGCGACAGGGGGAACACTGAAGCTTTCTTT.

Points on this clone: This same CDR3 is encoded by further DNA sequences in the sample. The chain couples TRBV5-1 to TRBJ1-6, with 7 bases matching TRBD1. The CDR3 runs to 14 residues. With 2 bases clipped from V and 5 bases from J, the junction kept 1 base outside the gene matches. Germline V gene lookup returns CDR1 SGHRS and CDR2 YFSETQ. Here the CDR3 reads CASSLGTDNSPLHF. For the CDR3, the DNA is TGCGCCAGCAGCTTAGGGACAGATAATTCACCCCTCCACTTT.

V is TRBV11-2 and J is TRBJ1-1; 7 bases are shared with TRBD1. J was trimmed by 3 bases and V by 5 bases; bases with no gene match: 6. The CDR3 spans 14 residues. Per the germline V gene, CDR1 is SGHAT and CDR2 is FQNNGV. CDR3 loop: CASSGDRVDTEAFF. CDR3 in DNA: TGTGCCAGCAGCGGAGACAGGGTTGACACTGAAGCTTTCTTT.

The chain couples TRBV7-9 to TRBJ2-2; the D is unclear. The CDR3 totals 16 residues. Trimming left V 3 bases short and J 1 base short, with 12 bases between. CDR1 and CDR2 (germline): SEHNR, FQNEAQ (reference sequence). CDR3 nucleotides: TGTGCCAGCAGCTTCATAAGGACGGGGAACACCGGGGAGCTGTTTTTT. As protein: CASSFIRTGNTGELFF.